This TCR beta chain was documented in a study of tumor-infiltrating lymphocytes in localized non-small cell lung cancer. Study-wide background: From each patient, both tumor and uninvolved lung, non-adjacent to tumor, were sampled. Study findings and constraints: Different pieces of the same tissue were used for each assay. No link was found between tumor T-cell fraction and recurrence-free survival. TCRbeta sequencing showed higher T cell infiltration in tumors than uninvolved lung.

Germline CDR1 MNHNY, CDR2 SVGAGI (reference sequence). V lost 5 bases and J lost 6, with 14 bases in between. The CDR3 is 13 amino acids. Repertoires were generated with immunoSEQ multiplex PCR, while TCRdb's copy carries only in-frame clones and drops some. The sample lists about 7,200 clones, more than 70% seen once, with around 12% in the top ten. Turning to this clone: Its antigen remains unidentified.

This chain connects TRBV6-6 to TRBJ2-7, with D possibly matching TRBD1 (6 bases). The sequenced material came from lung tumor tissue. The sequence derives from a human donor with non-small cell lung cancer. The CDR3 DNA is TGTGCCAGCAGTCGCCGGGACACCTCCGAGCAGTACTTC. Its protein is CASSRRDTSEQYF.